Here is one T cell receptor beta chain with its context. Its target is not known. Naive CD8 cells were CD45RO-negative, positively selected for CCR7, excluding terminally differentiated effector memory CD45RA+ cells. The repertoire was sequenced with immunoSEQ multiplex PCR; TCRdb's copy has only in-frame clones and lacks some. The profile covers roughly 2.1 million clones, with about 93% appearing a single time and around 1.7% taken by the ten largest. This entry belongs to a study of shared clonotypes between healthy human individuals. Study in general: CD8 memory received one plate per donor, CD8 naive two, CD4 memory three and CD4 naive three. Whole-study findings and limits: It was only blood that was sampled, and tissue repertoires likely differ.

Germline CDR1 reads MNHEY; CDR2 reads SVGAGI. This CDR3 is built from 11 residues. Trimming pared 6 bases from V and 7 bases from J, leaving 10 bases between. The sequenced sample was naive CD8+ T cells from PBMCs. This sequence was found in a young man in good health. Some clones in this sample may be carry-over from other donors' samples. The chain uses TRBV6-5 and TRBJ2-7, with no clear D. DNA of the CDR3: TGTGCCAGCAGGGACGCCGGAGAGCAGTACTTC. Its protein product is CASRDAGEQYF.